The 28 T cell receptor beta chains below all came from one sample that was sequenced in a study of blood T cell repertoires in COVID-19. Data came from immunoSEQ multiplex PCR; TCRdb stores just in-frame clones and leaves some out. This sample has tens of thousands of clones; approximately 89% occur once, and the top ten carry roughly 3.7%. The sequencing sample was made of peripheral blood. All receptors derive from a human donor in a cohort sampled during active COVID-19.

This chain uses TRBV12-2 with TRBJ2-2; TRBD1 is the table's D call, not checked against the DNA. TRBV12-2 is deemed a pseudogene. The CDR3 length is 18 residues. The CDR3 region is CASRSPEEGQTGYGELFF. The DNA of the CDR3 is TGTGCAAGTCGCTCCCCTGAGGAAGGACAGACGGGGTATGGGGAGCTGTTTTTT.

The sample holds one count of this clone. The chain has TRBV29-1 and TRBJ2-7; the match to TRBD2 covers 8 bases. J lost 4 bases, V lost 8 bases, and 7 bases had no gene match. The CDR3 is 12 residues long. The germline CDR1 and CDR2 sequences are SQVTM and ANQGSEA. CDR3 protein: CSTGGGLYEQYF. In nucleotides, the CDR3 is TGCAGCACCGGCGGGGGGCTTTACGAGCAGTACTTC.

The J gene is TRBJ2-3, the V gene TRBV7-2; 8 bases align to TRBD2. Germline CDR1 and CDR2: SGHTA and FQGNSA. The CDR3 sequence is 16 residues long. V trimming: 1 base; J trimming: 1 base; junction bases outside the gene matches: 4. The CDR3 here is CASSLGTSRRTDTQYF. DNA of the CDR3: TGTGCCAGCAGCTTAGGGACTAGCAGACGCACAGATACGCAGTATTTT.

V and J are TRBV28 and TRBJ2-3, with 8 positions matching TRBD2. This CDR3 spans 16 amino acids. V lost 3 bases, J lost 0 bases, and 5 bases stayed unmatched. Germline values: CDR1 MDHEN, CDR2 SYDVKM. This CDR3 is CASSFLSGKSTDTQYF. The CDR3 DNA is TGTGCCAGCAGTTTTCTTAGCGGGAAAAGCACAGATACGCAGTATTTT.

CDR3 amino acids: CASSQTGGSEQYF. The CDR3 DNA is TGCGCCAGCAGCCAGACAGGGGGCAGCGAGCAGTACTTC. The chain combines TRBV4-1 with TRBJ2-7, with 10 bases fitting TRBD1. Germline V gene data show CDR1 as MGHRA and CDR2 as YSYEKL. V shed 3 bases, J shed 6 bases, and the junction held 2 bases outside the gene matches. CDR3 length: 13 residues.

This chain uses TRBV20-1 with TRBJ1-2; D uncertain. The germline CDR1 and CDR2 sequences are DFQATT and SNEGSKA (reference sequence). The V end was cut by 3 bases, the J end by 2 bases, with 10 bases between. The CDR3 is 13 residues long. This chain's CDR3 is CSASLGRNYGYTF. The CDR3 bases are TGCAGTGCTAGTCTTGGCAGAAACTATGGCTACACCTTC.

The chain couples TRBV19 to TRBJ1-5, with unresolved D. Trimming removed 3 bases from V and 2 bases from J, with 11 bases in between. Germline CDR1 LNHDA, CDR2 SQIVND (reference sequence). The CDR3 is 15 amino acids. The CDR3 DNA reads as TGTGCCAGTAGTATGACAAGAAAGGGCAATCAGCCCCAGCATTTT. Translation: CASSMTRKGNQPQHF.

This chain connects TRBV4-2 to TRBJ2-1; unclear D gene. Germline CDR1 and CDR2: LGHNA and YNFKEQ. V lost 0 bases and J lost 0, with 6 bases in between. This CDR3 is 15 amino acids long. This CDR3 is CASSQDKSSYNEQFF. DNA for the CDR3: TGTGCCAGCAGCCAAGATAAGAGCTCCTACAATGAGCAGTTCTTC.

This clone is medium-sized. The chain is built from TRBV6-4 and TRBJ1-1; D gene ambiguous. V lost 4 bases and J 1 base, leaving 10 bases between the germline ends. Germline loops: CDR1 MRHNA, CDR2 SNTAGT. This CDR3 contains 14 residues. The CDR3 spells CASSATSENTEAFF. CDR3 coding DNA: TGTGCCAGCAGTGCCACGAGTGAGAACACTGAAGCTTTCTTT.

The J gene is TRBJ2-7, the V gene TRBV18; D ambiguous. The CDR3 is 12 residues long. The V and J ends lost 5 bases and 1 base respectively, with 6 bases between them. Germline lookup yields CDR1 KGHSH and CDR2 LQKENI. CDR3 DNA sequence: TGTGCCAGCTCAGGGCAGTCCTACGAGCAGTACTTC. Translating it yields CASSGQSYEQYF.

The chain links TRBV7-9 to TRBJ2-2; 8 nucleotides agree with TRBD2. CDR1 is SEHNR, CDR2 FQNEAQ, per germline (reference sequence). Germline trimming cut 1 base from V and 6 bases from J; bases unmatched to any gene: 10. The CDR3 runs to 17 residues. CDR3 protein: CASSLVVLSGSAGELFF. CDR3 DNA sequence: TGTGCCAGCAGCTTAGTCGTTCTCAGCGGGAGCGCCGGGGAGCTGTTTTTT.

The chain links TRBV15 to TRBJ2-5, with D tentatively TRBD2 (5 bases). V lost 0 bases and J 5 bases, leaving 13 bases between the germline ends. Germline V gene lookup returns CDR1 LNHNV and CDR2 YYDKDF (reference sequence). The CDR3 sequence is 15 residues long. CDR3 DNA sequence: TGTGCCACCAGCAGAGATCGTAGGCCGGGGGAGACCCAGTACTTC. Translated: CATSRDRRPGETQYF. Using reference TRBV15 and TRBJ2-5 for the parts outside the CDR3, the full variable domain is DAMVIQNPRYQVTQFGKPVTLSCSQTLNHNVMYWYQQKSSQAPKLLFHYYDKDFNNEADTPDNFQSRRPNTSFCFLDIRSPGLGDTAMYLCATSRDRRPGETQYFGPGTRLLVL.

The chain uses TRBV7-9 and TRBJ2-7, with D unclear. The V and J ends lost 4 bases and 3 bases respectively, with 4 bases between them. Looked up from germline, CDR1 is SEHNR and CDR2 is FQNEAQ (reference sequence). The CDR3 contains 11 residues. In nucleotides, the CDR3 is TGTGCCAGCAGCTCCTTCTACGAGCAGTACTTC. Its translation is CASSSFYEQYF.

The chain links TRBV2 to TRBJ2-7, with TRBD1 matching 10 bases. Germline V gene lookup returns CDR1 SNHLY and CDR2 FYNNEI. This CDR3 spans 15 amino acids. V shed 2 bases, J shed 7 bases, and the junction held 8 bases outside the gene matches. CDR3 amino acids: CASSESRTGGREQYF. The CDR3 DNA sequence: TGTGCCAGCAGTGAATCAAGGACAGGGGGACGGGAGCAGTACTTC.

This chain links TRBV5-8 with TRBJ1-1; TRBD1 matches at 9 bases. V lost 3 bases to trimming and J lost 2 bases; unmatched junction nucleotides: 2. CDR1 is SGHTS, CDR2 YDEGEE, per germline. This CDR3 is 14 amino acids long. CDR3 residues: CASSSGQGNTEAFF. CDR3 DNA: TGTGCCAGCAGCTCGGGACAGGGCAACACTGAAGCTTTCTTT.

The chain couples TRBV7-9 to TRBJ2-5; D is perhaps TRBD2 (7 bases). There are 14 residues in the CDR3. V was pared by 4 bases and J by 4 bases, with 13 bases between. CDR1 SEHNR and CDR2 FQNEAQ come from the germline V gene (reference sequence). CDR3 amino acids: CASSSGEGRETQYF. The CDR3 nucleotides are TGTGCCAGCAGCTCAGGGGAGGGGAGAGAGACCCAGTACTTC.

The J gene is TRBJ1-2, the V gene TRBV6-5; D not resolved. There are 14 residues in the CDR3. V was clipped by 4 bases and J by 1 base, with 10 bases between them. Looked up from germline, CDR1 is MNHEY and CDR2 is SVGAGI. The CDR3 sequence is CASSSPRHNYGYTF. The CDR3 region has the DNA TGTGCCAGCAGTTCTCCCAGACATAACTATGGCTACACCTTC.

The genes are TRBV13 and TRBJ2-1; TRBD2 might be the D (6 bases). The CDR3 sequence is 14 residues long. CDR1 is PRHDT, CDR2 FYEKMQ, per germline (reference sequence). The ends were cut back, 8 bases at V and 4 bases at J, with 15 bases in the middle. The CDR3 DNA is TGTGCCAGCTCACCGGGGAGGAATTACAATGAGCAGTTCTTC. It translates to CASSPGRNYNEQFF.

This chain links TRBV6-1 with TRBJ1-4; 11 bases map to TRBD1. Germline CDR1 MNHNS, CDR2 SASEGT. The CDR3 spans 16 residues. After removal of 3 bases from V and 7 bases from J, the junction contained 7 bases not matched to a gene. Here the CDR3 DNA reads TGTGCCAGCAGTGAGGACAGGGGGCGCGGGTTTGAAAAACTGTTTTTT. Residues: CASSEDRGRGFEKLFF.

The chain has TRBV5-1 and TRBJ2-3; D might be TRBD1 (5 bases). Trimming pared 0 bases from V and 3 bases from J, leaving 14 bases between. Germline CDR1 SGHRS, CDR2 YFSETQ. The CDR3 covers 16 residues. This CDR3 is CASSLVSRASTDTQYF. CDR3 coding DNA: TGCGCCAGCAGCTTGGTTTCCAGGGCCTCGACAGATACGCAGTATTTT.

This sequence joins TRBV27 and TRBJ2-1, with 11 nucleotides matching TRBD1. Germline V gene sequence: CDR1 MNHEY, CDR2 SMNVEV (reference sequence). V shed 6 bases and J 0 bases; nucleotides not matched to a gene: 10. CDR3 length: 18 residues. This CDR3 is CASSGQGATLSSYNEQFF. CDR3 in DNA: TGTGCCAGCAGCGGACAGGGGGCGACTTTAAGCTCCTACAATGAGCAGTTCTTC.

The rearrangement uses TRBV4-2 and TRBJ2-5, with TRBD2 matching 11 bases. The CDR3 spans 16 residues. CDR1 LGHNA and CDR2 YNFKEQ come from the germline V gene. Trimming cost V 5 bases and J 5 bases; bases outside gene matches: 10. CDR3 protein: CASSKIAGGDVETQYF. DNA for the CDR3: TGTGCCAGCAGCAAAATAGCGGGGGGGGACGTTGAGACCCAGTACTTC.

The genes are TRBV6-2 or TRBV6-3 and TRBJ2-7; 8 bases are a match to TRBD2. Germline trimming cut 5 bases from V and 3 bases from J; bases unmatched to any gene: 0. The CDR3 has 12 amino acids. Germline V gene lookup returns CDR1 MNHEY and CDR2 SVGEGT. The CDR3 region is CASSRGGYEQYF. The CDR3 region has the DNA TGTGCCAGCAGTCGGGGGGGCTACGAGCAGTACTTC.

A single count supports this clone. This chain uses TRBV5-6 with TRBJ1-5, with TRBD1 matching over 9 bases. Trimming took 4 bases from V and 6 from J; bases not matched to a gene: 5. There are 14 residues in the CDR3. CDR1 and CDR2 from the germline V gene are SGHDT and YYEEEE. The chain's CDR3 is CASSRGTGLQPQHF. CDR3 in DNA: TGTGCCAGCAGCCGAGGGACAGGGCTTCAGCCCCAGCATTTT.

This chain links TRBV2 with TRBJ2-4, with 7 bases that match TRBD2. The CDR3 sequence is 16 residues long. Unmatched junction bases numbered 6, after V lost 4 bases and J lost 0 bases. Germline-derived CDR1 and CDR2 are SNHLY and FYNNEI. This CDR3 reads CASSVGGTIAKNIQYF. The CDR3 coding sequence is TGTGCCAGCAGTGTTGGAGGGACTATAGCCAAAAACATTCAGTACTTC.

The rearrangement links TRBV10-1 to TRBJ2-1, with 12 positions matching TRBD2. J gave up 1 base and V 4 bases, and 5 bases lay outside the gene matches. The CDR3 is 17 amino acids. The germline CDR1 and CDR2 sequences are WNHNN and SYGVQD (reference sequence). CDR3 residues: CASSATSGGTSYNEQFF. CDR3 DNA sequence: TGCGCCAGCAGTGCTACTAGCGGGGGGACGTCCTACAATGAGCAGTTCTTC.

The rearrangement uses TRBV10-3 and TRBJ2-3; TRBD2 matches at 7 bases. This CDR3 is built from 16 residues. J gave up 4 bases and V 5 bases, and 12 bases lay outside the gene matches. Germline CDR1 ENHRY, CDR2 SYGVKD. CDR3 protein: CAISPFKAGYSDTQYF. CDR3 nucleotide sequence: TGTGCCATCAGTCCGTTTAAAGCGGGGTACTCAGATACGCAGTATTTT.

The rearrangement links TRBV20-1 to TRBJ2-3, with a tentative D call TRBD2 (5 bases). Trimming stripped 3 bases from V and 5 bases from J, with 6 bases between. The CDR3 runs to 11 residues. Germline assignment: CDR1 DFQATT and CDR2 SNEGSKA (reference sequence). CDR3 sequence: CSASRGDTQYF. The DNA for the CDR3 is TGCAGTGCTAGCCGGGGAGATACGCAGTATTTT.